What follows are 20 T cell receptor beta chains derived from one specimen sequenced in a study of Graves' ophthalmopathy and Graves' hyperthyroidism. Amplified TCR beta CDR3 regions were obtained using RNA transcripts as template. First-round RT-PCR used HTBI primers; second-round multiplex PCR followed. MiXCR, run by TCRdb on the multiplex PCR reads, gives a single entry per CDR3 protein. Among about 500,000 distinct CDR3 sequences, about two fifths were seen once, and the ten largest hold about 4.1%. Sequenced input: peripheral blood or thyroid tissue (not recorded which). Receptors were obtained from an adult man with Graves' hyperthyroidism.

Ten or more counts support this clonotype. The genes are TRBV15 and TRBJ1-5; 7 bases match TRBD1. This CDR3 region has 14 residues. The ends lost 8 bases at V and 9 bases at J; junction bases unmatched: 13. Looked up from germline, CDR1 is LNHNV and CDR2 is YYDKDF (reference sequence). CDR3 in amino acids: CATLRDRALGPQHF. The CDR3 DNA is TGTGCCACCCTTAGAGACAGGGCCTTGGGGCCCCAGCATTTT.

This chain joins TRBV10-3 and TRBJ1-6; no firm D call. V was pared by 10 bases and J by 3 bases, with 13 bases between. This CDR3 is built from 14 residues. Germline V gives CDR1 ENHRY, CDR2 SYGVKD. CDR3 loop: CATSPDIYNSPLHF. The CDR3 DNA reads TGTGCCACCTCCCCCGACATCTATAATTCACCCCTCCACTTT.

V usage is TRBV30 and J usage is TRBJ1-2; D remains unclear. CDR1 GTSNPN and CDR2 SVGIG come from the germline V gene (reference sequence). The CDR3 sequence is 12 residues long. With 4 bases removed from V and 5 bases from J, the gap between germline ends came to 11 bases. CDR3 region: CAWTKEKYGYTF. The CDR3 nucleotides are TGTGCCTGGACAAAGGAGAAATATGGCTACACCTTC.

This sequence joins TRBV6-5 and TRBJ1-1; 8 positions agree with TRBD1. CDR1 and CDR2 (germline): MNHEY, SVGAGI. The ends lost 10 bases at V and 0 bases at J; junction bases unmatched: 16. The CDR3 loop spans 17 amino acids. DNA of the CDR3: TGTGCCACCAGAACCCCCTACGGGGACAGGCTGAACACTGAAGCTTTCTTT. Its translation is CATRTPYGDRLNTEAFF.

The chain has TRBV10-2 and TRBJ2-5; perhaps TRBD1 as D (6 bases). Trimming removed 3 bases from V and 2 bases from J, with 19 bases in between. From germline, CDR1 is WSHSY and CDR2 SAAADI. The CDR3 consists of 17 residues. The CDR3 reads CASSDVPPGQRQETQYF. For the CDR3, the DNA is TGCGCCAGCAGTGACGTTCCGCCAGGACAGAGACAAGAGACCCAGTACTTC.

This clonotype was picked up many times. V is TRBV7-8 and J is TRBJ1-5; D gene unclear. CDR3 length: 16 amino acids. In germline, CDR1 is SGHVS, CDR2 FQNEAQ. V lost 3 bases to trimming and J lost 1 base, with 13 bases between them. The DNA of the CDR3 is TGTGCCAGCAGCTTGTTGTGGGCGGAAAGCAATCAGCCCCAGCATTTT. Its translation is CASSLLWAESNQPQHF.

The chain couples TRBV12-3 or TRBV12-4 to TRBJ2-7, with 10 nucleotides matching TRBD1. V was pared by 3 bases and J by 2 bases, with 7 bases of the junction left unmatched. The CDR3 is 16 amino acids. CDR3 sequence: CASSLTGQGITYEQYF. For the CDR3, the DNA is TGTGCCAGCAGTTTGACGGGACAGGGGATAACCTACGAGCAGTACTTC.

This clonotype was counted a few times. This chain's CDR3 is CASTTRRTNEKLFF. CDR3 in DNA: TGTGCCAGCACCACACGGAGGACTAATGAAAAACTGTTTTTT. The chain links TRBV12-3 or TRBV12-4 to TRBJ1-4, with D unresolved. This CDR3 spans 14 amino acids. The V gene lost 7 bases and the J gene lost 2 bases, with 11 bases spanning the gap.

This clonotype was recorded at least ten times. The rearrangement uses TRBV29-1 and TRBJ2-5; 10 nucleotides align to TRBD2. Trimming cost V 6 bases and J 5 bases; bases outside gene matches: 9. Per germline, CDR1 SQVTM and CDR2 ANQGSEA. CDR3 length: 14 amino acids. CDR3 nucleotide sequence: TGCAGCGTCGCCCCAACTAGCGGGGCGGAGACCCAGTACTTC. This translates into CSVAPTSGAETQYF.

At least ten counts were recorded for this clonotype. The V gene is TRBV5-1, the J gene TRBJ1-4; D gene uncertain. Trimming pared 6 bases from V and 0 bases from J, leaving 9 bases between. This CDR3 is built from 14 residues. Germline assignment: CDR1 SGHRS and CDR2 YFSETQ. This CDR3 is CASKTTATNEKLFF. The CDR3 DNA follows: TGCGCCAGCAAGACAACAGCAACTAATGAAAAACTGTTTTTT.

The V call is TRBV3-1, the J call TRBJ1-1, with D unresolved. In germline, CDR1 is LGHDT, CDR2 YNNKEL (reference sequence). Trimming took 4 bases from V and 1 from J, leaving 10 bases between them. This CDR3 region has 14 residues. The CDR3 bases are TGTGCCAGCAGCCGGACGTTAGAGAACACTGAAGCTTTCTTT. Protein sequence: CASSRTLENTEAFF.

The chain carries TRBV14 and TRBJ2-3; D not resolved. CDR3 size: 15 residues. The germline V and J ends were trimmed by 0 bases and 3 bases, with 10 bases remaining between them. The germline CDR1 and CDR2 sequences are SGHDN and FVKESK. The CDR3, as DNA: TGTGCCAGCAGCCAAGACAGGAAAGCAACAGATACGCAGTATTTT. The encoded protein is CASSQDRKATDTQYF.

Remarks on this clonotype: One junction end disagrees with the germline gene, perhaps due to a read error. The genes are TRBV11-2 and TRBJ2-7; D is perhaps TRBD1 (6 bases). The length of the CDR3 is 16 residues. Germline assignment: CDR1 SGHAT and CDR2 FQNNGV. CDR3 protein: CASSLGGIGVLYEQYF. DNA for the CDR3: TGTGCCAGCAGTTTAGGGGGAATAGGGGTGTTGTACGAGCAGTACTTC.

This chain joins TRBV2 and TRBJ1-1; D not resolved. CDR3 size: 16 residues. Trimming left V 1 base short and J 7 bases short, with 19 bases between. Germline loops: CDR1 SNHLY, CDR2 FYNNEI. The CDR3 loop is CASSEGSGMGYNEAFF. The CDR3, as DNA: TGTGCCAGCAGTGAAGGTAGCGGGATGGGTTACAATGAAGCTTTCTTT. The full variable domain, its missing parts supplied by reference TRBV2 and TRBJ1-1, is EPEVTQTPSHQVTQMGQEVILRCVPISNHLYFYWYRQILGQKVEFLVSFYNNEISEKSEIFDDQFSVERPDGSNFTLKIRSTKLEDSAMYFCASSEGSGMGYNEAFFGQGTRLTVV.

This clonotype was seen many times. Germline is not matched at one junction end, which may reflect a read error. The chain carries TRBV5-1 and TRBJ2-7, with 12 bases that match TRBD1. The germline gives CDR1 SGHRS, CDR2 YFSETQ. The length of the CDR3 is 15 residues. Written as DNA, the CDR3 is TGTGCCAGCAGCGCCGGGACAGGGGGCTTCTACGAGCAGTACTTC. This encodes CASSAGTGGFYEQYF.

The table lists this clonotype with many counts. The chain recombines TRBV7-2 with TRBJ1-1; 7 bases are a match to TRBD1. J was trimmed by 4 bases and V by 5 bases; bases with no gene match: 13. This CDR3 region has 16 residues. From germline, CDR1 is SGHTA and CDR2 FQGNSA. CDR3 coding DNA: TGTGCCAGCAGCCCGGCTCGACAGGGCGGGAGCACTGAAGCTTTCTTT. Translating it yields CASSPARQGGSTEAFF.

The gene calls are TRBV29-1 and TRBJ1-1; D call uncertain. Germline values: CDR1 SQVTM, CDR2 ANQGSEA. The CDR3 spans 14 residues. The V gene lost 8 bases and the J gene lost 3 bases, with 19 bases spanning the gap. This chain's CDR3 is CSNDRGFLDTEAFF. The DNA for the CDR3 is TGCAGCAACGACCGGGGTTTTTTGGACACTGAAGCTTTCTTT.

The V call is TRBV2, the J call TRBJ2-6; D gene ambiguous. Trimming removed 7 bases at V and 3 bases at J, with 7 bases between. Per germline, CDR1 SNHLY and CDR2 FYNNEI. The CDR3 covers 13 residues. For the CDR3, the DNA is TGTGCCAGCACCCGAGATGGGGCCAACGTCCTGACTTTC. It encodes CASTRDGANVLTF.

This clonotype was seen at least ten times. V gene TRBV20-1 combines with J gene TRBJ1-3; D gene uncertain. Trimming removed 5 bases from V and 0 bases from J, with 14 bases in between. CDR1 is DFQATT, CDR2 SNEGSKA, per germline (reference sequence). The CDR3 runs 15 residues. CDR3 nucleotides: TGCAGTGCTTTCGACCGACGGCTCTCTGGAAACACCATATATTTT. It yields the protein CSAFDRRLSGNTIYF.

This clonotype was seen many times. The chain uses TRBV4-1 and TRBJ2-7; D remains ambiguous. The V end was cut by 0 bases, the J end by 5 bases, with 11 bases between. CDR1 is MGHRA and CDR2 is YSYEKL in the germline V gene. The CDR3 length is 14 residues. DNA for the CDR3: TGCGCCAGCAGCCAAGAATCTGGCACCCACGAGCAGTACTTC. Translated: CASSQESGTHEQYF.